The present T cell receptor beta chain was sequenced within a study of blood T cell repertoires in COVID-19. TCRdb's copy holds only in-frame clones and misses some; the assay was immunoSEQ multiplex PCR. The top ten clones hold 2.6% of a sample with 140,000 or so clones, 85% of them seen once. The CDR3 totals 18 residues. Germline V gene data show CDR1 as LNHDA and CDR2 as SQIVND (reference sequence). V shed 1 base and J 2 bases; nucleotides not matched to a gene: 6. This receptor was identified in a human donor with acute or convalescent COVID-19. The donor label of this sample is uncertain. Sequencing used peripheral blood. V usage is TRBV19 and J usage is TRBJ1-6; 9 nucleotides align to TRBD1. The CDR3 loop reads CASSIGDRTGAYNSPLHF. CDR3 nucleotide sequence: TGTGCCAGTAGTATAGGCGACCGGACAGGGGCCTATAATTCACCCCTCCACTTT.